This T cell receptor (beta chain) is from a study of blood T cell repertoires in COVID-19. The length of the CDR3 is 13 residues. Germline loops: CDR1 SNHLY, CDR2 FYNNEI. The germline V and J ends were trimmed by 5 bases and 6 bases, with 13 bases remaining between them. The data were produced by immunoSEQ multiplex PCR, yet TCRdb's version contains in-frame clones alone and is incomplete. Of roughly 700,000 clones listed, around 90% are singletons. The chain uses TRBV2 and TRBJ1-2, with a possible D match to TRBD1 (5 bases). This receptor was identified in a woman under 30 with acute or convalescent COVID-19. What was sequenced was peripheral blood. CDR3 sequence reads: CASSTKGVNGYTF. The CDR3, as DNA: TGTGCCAGCAGTACGAAAGGGGTTAATGGCTACACCTTC.